This TCR beta chain comes out of a study of T cell responses to AZD1222 COVID-19 vaccine. Overall study findings and caveats: Repertoires in all cases were sampled only once the peak T cell response had passed. Among vaccine-associated CD4 TCRs, coverage spanned spike, with dominance at 160-218 and 743-854. Seropositive at baseline were only a handful of AZD1222 recipients.

The CDR3 spans 11 residues. V dropped 7 bases and J dropped 5 bases, with 12 bases sitting between them. Germline CDR1 is SQVTM and CDR2 is ANQGSEA. Only in-frame clones appear in the TCRdb table, and some are missing; sequencing was by immunoSEQ multiplex PCR. The table records 120,000 to 150,000 clones, more than 85% of them present only once. Points on this clone: Its antigen is still unknown.

The receptor was isolated from an adult in good health. This specimen was peripheral blood, taken on day 0 of AZD1222 vaccination. The chain uses TRBV29-1 and TRBJ2-7; D might be TRBD1 (5 bases). CDR3 DNA: TGCAGCGGTCGGGCAGGGCACGAGCAGTACTTC. Its translation is CSGRAGHEQYF.